A single sample gave rise to the 28 T cell receptor beta chains below, sequenced in a study of blood T cell repertoires in COVID-19. Only in-frame clones appear in the TCRdb table, and some are missing; sequencing was by immunoSEQ multiplex PCR. The table shows almost 200,000 clones, with more than 70% occurring only once. The specimen was PBMCs or T cells enriched from blood (not recorded which). These receptors were collected from a woman under 30 who had recovered from COVID-19.

V usage is TRBV20-1 and J usage is TRBJ1-2; 10 positions agree with TRBD1. Germline CDR1 DFQATT, CDR2 SNEGSKA (reference sequence). The CDR3 length is 11 residues. The junction had 4 bases not matched to a gene; V was cut back by 5 bases and J by 10 bases. In nucleotides, the CDR3 is TGCAGTGCTCCCGGGACAGGGGACTACACCTTC. Protein: CSAPGTGDYTF.

This clone was found once. This rearrangement joins TRBV5-1 to TRBJ1-2, with TRBD1 matching 9 bases. Per the germline V gene, CDR1 is SGHRS and CDR2 is YFSETQ. This CDR3 region has 13 residues. The V and J ends lost 4 bases and 6 bases, in that order; junction bases with no gene match: 4. The CDR3 nucleotides read TGCGCCAGCAGCCCGACAGGGGGTAATGGCTACACCTTC. Encoded protein: CASSPTGGNGYTF.

The chain is built from TRBV28 and TRBJ1-2, with 7 bases matching TRBD1. CDR1 is MDHEN, CDR2 SYDVKM, per germline. V was pared by 3 bases and J by 4 bases, with 5 bases of the junction left unmatched. This CDR3 spans 14 amino acids. For the CDR3, the DNA is TGTGCCAGCAGTTTGACAGGGCAACTCTATGGCTACACCTTC. It yields the protein CASSLTGQLYGYTF.

In the case of this clone: Other DNA sequences within the sample encode an identical CDR3. The chain has TRBV12-3 or TRBV12-4 and TRBJ1-3; D is unresolved. The CDR3 contains 12 residues. The V end lost 5 bases, the J end lost 4 bases, and 6 bases lay between the germline ends. CDR3 sequence reads: CASSLVGNTIYF. For the CDR3, the DNA is TGTGCCAGCAGTCTCGTGGGAAACACCATATATTTT.

The chain uses TRBV28 and TRBJ2-7; 7 bases match TRBD1. The CDR3 extends over 14 amino acids. Germline V CDR1 and CDR2: MDHEN, SYDVKM. The V and J ends lost 8 bases and 6 bases, in that order; junction bases with no gene match: 13. CDR3 coding DNA: TGTGCCAGCGGTTCGGGACAGCCTCCGTTCGAGCAGTACTTC. Protein: CASGSGQPPFEQYF.

The chain recombines TRBV2 with TRBJ2-1; TRBD2 agrees at 12 bases. The germline CDR1 and CDR2 sequences are SNHLY and FYNNEI. V shed 1 base and J 6 bases; nucleotides not matched to a gene: 16. CDR3 length equals 20 residues. CDR3 region: CASSEGRASGGASWANEQFF. The CDR3 DNA reads TGTGCCAGCAGTGAAGGTCGGGCTAGCGGGGGGGCTAGTTGGGCCAATGAGCAGTTCTTC. The full variable domain, completed using reference TRBV2 and TRBJ2-1, is EPEVTQTPSHQVTQMGQEVILRCVPISNHLYFYWYRQILGQKVEFLVSFYNNEISEKSEIFDDQFSVERPDGSNFTLKIRSTKLEDSAMYFCASSEGRASGGASWANEQFFGPGTRLTVL.

The rearrangement uses TRBV2 and TRBJ1-1; D possibly corresponds to TRBD1 (6 bases). Germline V gene data show CDR1 as SNHLY and CDR2 as FYNNEI. Trimming pared 0 bases from V and 4 bases from J, leaving 15 bases between. CDR3 size: 16 residues. The CDR3 bases are TGTGCCAGCAGTGAAGCTAGGAGTAGGGGGGGCACTGAAGCTTTCTTT. As protein: CASSEARSRGGTEAFF. The full variable domain, in which reference TRBV2 and TRBJ1-1 provide the parts outside the CDR3, is EPEVTQTPSHQVTQMGQEVILRCVPISNHLYFYWYRQILGQKVEFLVSFYNNEISEKSEIFDDQFSVERPDGSNFTLKIRSTKLEDSAMYFCASSEARSRGGTEAFFGQGTRLTVV.

This rearrangement joins TRBV7-9 to TRBJ1-5; unclear D gene. V lost 5 bases to trimming and J lost 5 bases, with 7 bases between them. Germline values: CDR1 SEHNR, CDR2 FQNEAQ (reference sequence). There are 12 residues in the CDR3. The chain's CDR3 is CASSPHDQPQHF. CDR3 nucleotides: TGTGCCAGCAGCCCACATGATCAGCCCCAGCATTTT.

The chain joins TRBV7-3 to TRBJ2-1; D might be TRBD2 (7 bases). The CDR3 is 14 amino acids. Germline V gives CDR1 SGHTA, CDR2 FQGTGA. V was cut by 2 bases and J by 6 bases, with 11 bases left in between. The CDR3 loop reads CASSLGGGFNEQFF. As DNA, the CDR3 is TGTGCCAGCAGCTTAGGCGGGGGCTTCAATGAGCAGTTCTTC.

The chain links TRBV6-5 to TRBJ1-5; tentative D call: TRBD1 (5 bases). Per the germline V gene, CDR1 is MNHEY and CDR2 is SVGAGI. The V end was cut by 9 bases, the J end by 8 bases, with 14 bases between. This CDR3 is 12 amino acids long. CDR3 nucleotide sequence: TGTGCCAGTTCACAGGCCTGGGAGCCCCAGCATTTT. It encodes CASSQAWEPQHF.

V is TRBV18 and J is TRBJ1-3; tentatively, D is TRBD1 (6 bases). V was trimmed by 3 bases and J by 7 bases, leaving 25 bases between them. The germline V gene encodes CDR1 KGHSH and CDR2 LQKENI. The CDR3 has 18 amino acids. The CDR3 DNA reads TGTGCCAGCTCACCCCGCTCCCCAGGACAGTCGCTTTACAACACCATATATTTT. Protein: CASSPRSPGQSLYNTIYF.

The chain joins TRBV29-1 to TRBJ2-1; D not resolved. The CDR3 contains 15 residues. Germline values: CDR1 SQVTM, CDR2 ANQGSEA. The V and J ends lost 4 bases and 7 bases respectively, with 20 bases between them. In nucleotides, the CDR3 is TGCAGCGTTGTCGGTTGGTCAAGTTCATATAATGAGCAGTTCTTC. It is translated as CSVVGWSSSYNEQFF.

The count of this clone is one. This chain links TRBV19 with TRBJ2-7, with TRBD2 matching over 13 bases. This CDR3 contains 15 residues. V shed 6 bases, J shed 5 bases, and the junction held 7 bases outside the gene matches. Germline V lookup: CDR1 LNHDA, CDR2 SQIVND (reference sequence). CDR3 in DNA: TGTGCCAGTAGCGCCACTAGCGGGGGGGCCCACGAGCAGTACTTC. This translates into CASSATSGGAHEQYF.

V gene TRBV5-5 combines with J gene TRBJ2-5; TRBD2 matches 7 bases. The germline V gene encodes CDR1 SGHKS and CDR2 YYEKEE (reference sequence). The CDR3 extends over 16 amino acids. Losses at the gene ends were 4 bases for V and 2 bases for J; bases not matched to a gene: 11. CDR3 DNA: TGTGCCAGCAGCCCCTTACCGGGACTACCACAAGAGACCCAGTACTTC. This gives the protein CASSPLPGLPQETQYF.

The chain recombines TRBV2 with TRBJ2-1, with D possibly being TRBD1 (6 bases). V was pared by 6 bases and J by 10 bases, with 10 bases between. Germline lookup yields CDR1 SNHLY and CDR2 FYNNEI. This CDR3 region has 11 residues. This CDR3 is CASRGAGEQFF. CDR3 in DNA: TGTGCCAGCAGGGGGGCTGGGGAGCAGTTCTTC.

The genes are TRBV6-6 and TRBJ1-2; unclear D gene. The CDR3 runs to 14 residues. CDR1 and CDR2 from the germline V gene are MNHNY and SVGAGI (reference sequence). Between the trimmed V and J ends, which lost 5 bases and 6 bases, there was a span of 16 bases. The CDR3, as DNA: TGTGCCAGCAGTGGCTCGCTCGACGGAGATGGCTACACCTTC. This encodes CASSGSLDGDGYTF.

V usage is TRBV12-3 or TRBV12-4 and J usage is TRBJ1-1, with 7 bases identical to TRBD1. The CDR3 sequence is 11 residues long. V was pared by 6 bases and J by 6 bases, with 1 base of the junction left unmatched. The CDR3 nucleotides read TGTGCCAGCAGGGGGACAGCTGAAGCTTTCTTT. This codes for CASRGTAEAFF.

The chain is built from TRBV24-1 and TRBJ1-2; 7 bases are shared with TRBD1. Looked up from germline, CDR1 is KGHDR and CDR2 is SFDVKD. This CDR3 contains 13 residues. After removal of 6 bases from V and 3 bases from J, the junction contained 3 bases not matched to a gene. CDR3 sequence reads: CATSPTGDYGYTF. The CDR3 bases are TGTGCCACCAGTCCCACAGGGGACTATGGCTACACCTTC.

The gene calls are TRBV5-3 and TRBJ2-6; D not resolved. TRBV5-3 is an open reading frame whose function is uncertain. The CDR3 is 17 amino acids. V gave up 3 bases and J gave up 2 bases, with 15 bases separating them. The CDR3 DNA is TGTGCCAGAAGCTGGGCAACGCCACCCCCTGGGGCCAACGTCCTGACTTTC. As protein: CARSWATPPPGANVLTF.

This clone counts as medium-sized. This rearrangement joins TRBV2 to TRBJ2-2, with a possible D match to TRBD2 (6 bases). V lost 4 bases and J lost 0, with 9 bases in between. The CDR3 consists of 15 residues. Per germline, CDR1 SNHLY and CDR2 FYNNEI. The CDR3 loop reads CASSGSGPNTGELFF. CDR3 bases: TGTGCCAGCAGTGGTAGCGGCCCGAACACCGGGGAGCTGTTTTTT.

The rearrangement uses TRBV14 and TRBJ1-6; TRBD1 matches at 10 bases. Germline trimming cut 4 bases from V and 10 bases from J; bases unmatched to any gene: 4. Germline V gives CDR1 SGHDN, CDR2 FVKESK. The CDR3 is 14 amino acids. CDR3 residues: CASSRKDRGSPLHF. The CDR3, as DNA: TGTGCCAGCAGCCGAAAGGACAGGGGGTCACCCCTCCACTTT.

The CDR3 sequence: CASRSGTYYF. CDR3 in DNA: TGTGCCAGCAGGTCCGGGACTTACTACTTC. The rearrangement joins TRBV6-5 to TRBJ2-7; the D gene is possibly TRBD2 (6 bases). V dropped 6 bases and J dropped 13 bases, with 13 bases sitting between them. The germline CDR1 and CDR2 sequences are MNHEY and SVGAGI. This CDR3 is built from 10 residues.

The chain combines TRBV7-9 with TRBJ1-4, with D possibly TRBD1 on 5 matching bases. This CDR3 has 14 residues. V was clipped by 5 bases and J by 8 bases, with 15 bases between them. The germline CDR1 and CDR2 sequences are SEHNR and FQNEAQ (reference sequence). DNA for the CDR3: TGTGCCAGCAGCGGGCAGGGATTGGACGAAAAACTGTTTTTT. It translates to CASSGQGLDEKLFF.

This sequence joins TRBV7-9 and TRBJ1-1; no firm D call. The germline gives CDR1 SEHNR, CDR2 FQNEAQ (reference sequence). This CDR3 is 16 amino acids long. Deletions cut 5 bases from V and 5 bases from J, with 21 bases between. The CDR3 spells CASSPGPSVFGTEAFF. CDR3 nucleotides: TGTGCCAGCAGCCCCGGCCCCAGCGTCTTCGGGACTGAAGCTTTCTTT.

The rearrangement uses TRBV30 and TRBJ1-2; the match to TRBD1 covers 8 bases. The CDR3 length is 14 residues. Losses at the gene ends were 3 bases for V and 11 bases for J; bases not matched to a gene: 14. Germline lookup yields CDR1 GTSNPN and CDR2 SVGIG (reference sequence). The CDR3, as DNA: TGTGCCTGGAGAAACAAGCTGGGACAGGTGCCTTACACCTTC. Amino acid sequence: CAWRNKLGQVPYTF.

This chain uses TRBV12-3 or TRBV12-4 with TRBJ1-6; TRBD1 might be the D (6 bases). V gave up 5 bases and J gave up 5 bases, with 7 bases separating them. This CDR3 comprises 13 residues. This CDR3 reads CASSRTDNSPLHF. The DNA for the CDR3 is TGTGCCAGCAGTCGGACAGATAATTCACCCCTCCACTTT.

The rearrangement joins TRBV4-2 to TRBJ1-1; 7 nucleotides align to TRBD1. CDR3 length: 16 residues. Germline-derived CDR1 and CDR2 are LGHNA and YNFKEQ. J lost 8 bases, V lost 0 bases, and 12 bases had no gene match. This CDR3 reads CASSQDGSDRPVEAFF. CDR3 DNA: TGTGCCAGCAGCCAAGATGGGTCGGACAGGCCGGTGGAAGCTTTCTTT.

The chain recombines TRBV27 with TRBJ1-1; tentatively, D is TRBD1 (5 bases). Germline CDR1 MNHEY, CDR2 SMNVEV (reference sequence). Between the trimmed V and J ends, which lost 5 bases and 6 bases, there was a span of 13 bases. The CDR3 extends over 13 amino acids. The CDR3 region is CASSTTVSAEAFF. The CDR3 bases are TGTGCCAGCAGTACGACAGTATCCGCTGAAGCTTTCTTT.